This TCR beta chain was sequenced for a study of blood T cell repertoires in COVID-19 (dated by TCRdb to about 2020). Turning to the overall study: The collaborator samples originated in the United States, Italy and Spain and spanned the acute and convalescent phases of COVID-19. The prospective study material was composed of cDNA or gDNA derived from T cells, B-cell-depleted T cells, or PBMCs. Deeply sampled blood TCRbeta repertoires from subjects exposed to, actively infected with, or recovered from COVID-19 were included in the dataset. The repertoires were made available in a free public database intended to serve as a resource for research on the immune response to SARS-CoV-2. The samples were drawn from the first 160 participants of the ongoing ImmuneRACE study and from some 1,300 subjects provided by 6 global collaborators. Nearly every sample came with metadata listing a de-identified subject ID, COVID-19 status, age in years and sex. Where available, HLA class I and class II types were taken from metadata supplied by the sample provider and were not determined by assay-based typing.

Measured from the cysteine to the phenylalanine, the CDR3 is 15 residues long. Solely the CDR3 DNA is kept, with 45 bases framed from the first base. Trimming costs V 2 bases and J 1 base, and their ends lie 11 bases apart. The germline V gene (reference sequence) specifies SEHNR as CDR1 and FQNEAQ as CDR2. The immunoSEQ Assay, a bias-controlled multiplex PCR, was used to amplify TCRbeta CDR3 regions from genomic DNA. Under the source paper's analysis protocol: The number of nucleated cells in each sample was estimated by amplification of reference gene primers within the assay. To quantify the absolute abundance of each unique TCRbeta CDR3 rearrangement, sequence reads were collapsed and filtered. For each sample, productive Simpson clonality was calculated as the square root of Simpson's diversity index over productive rearrangements. Imported from immuneACCESS, the table was reduced by TCRdb to in-frame sequences with V and J called. These copies leave out some clones; in studies compared against another copy, an unresolved V gene accounts for under half, and the cause of the remainder is not known. V, J and clone size were drawn from that table, and D and trimming were deduced from the DNA. Within this sample are about 140,000 clones, with roughly 84% of them counted one time only. Jointly, the top ten make up roughly 10% of the sample.

What the research found in general, with its limitations: Clinical and demographic metadata were provided uncurated, with the amount varying by source and participant.

As concerns this clone: Its antigen target is currently unknown. There are no base qualities to consult, and no much larger clone falls within one base.

Collaborating institutions collected whole blood in K2EDTA tubes following their own protocols. Collaborator samples were shipped for TCRbeta analysis as frozen whole blood, isolated PBMCs, or DNA extracted from either sample type. This TCR derives from a man in his 60s with active or convalescent COVID-19. The chain employs TRBV7-9 and TRBJ1-1; no D gene call is confident. Sequenced: peripheral blood. CDR3 region: CASSLRGERNTEAFF. The sequenced DNA is TGTGCCAGCAGCTTAAGAGGTGAACGGAACACTGAAGCTTTCTTT.